The sequence of this T cell receptor beta chain was determined in a study of T cells in Graves' hyperthyroidism and ophthalmopathy. There were TCR beta CDR3 regions amplified from RNA transcripts. During a first-round RT-PCR of the TCR CDR3, the HTBI primer set was used. MiXCR, applied by TCRdb to the multiplex PCR reads, yields one record per CDR3 protein. The sample records a few hundred thousand distinct CDR3 sequences, 15% to 19% being singletons. For this clonotype: At one end the junction does not follow the germline gene, possibly because of a read error.

The CDR3 totals 12 residues. Per the germline V gene, CDR1 is PRHDT and CDR2 is FYEKMQ (reference sequence). The rearrangement uses TRBV13 and TRBJ2-7; 9 bases agree with TRBD1. This receptor was obtained from a woman younger than 30 with Graves' hyperthyroidism. Sequencing was done on a sample of blood. CDR3 nucleotide sequence: TGTGCCACCAGCCCGGGACAGGGCGAACAGTACTTC. Protein: CATSPGQGEQYF.